This TCR beta chain emerged from a study of vaccination and CD4 T cells after COVID-19. The treatment is: roughly 10-day PBMC culture with coronavirus spike peptide pools or control peptides (ViraFEST assay). The CDR3 is 13 residues long. Germline V gives CDR1 DFQATT, CDR2 SNEGSKA (reference sequence). V shed 3 bases and J shed 2 bases, with 10 bases lying between them. This clonotype was found a few times. Its antigen is undetermined. The Oncomine TCR Beta short-read assay was applied to DNA of cultured CD4+ T cells. Genomic DNA extraction was carried out from cultured CD4+ T cells. Each CDR3 protein is one row after TCRdb ran MiXCR on the PCR reads. The data contain approximately 15,000 distinct CDR3 sequences, roughly two fifths of them seen just once; the ten biggest clones take up over 5%.

The sequenced sample was CD4+ T cells from blood, cultured in vitro, obtained before SARS-CoV-2 vaccination. The genes are TRBV20-1 and TRBJ1-1; no firm D call. This TCR was recovered from a human donor who had recovered from COVID-19. The CDR3 DNA sequence: TGCAGTGCTAGGCTAACAGCCAACACTGAAGCTTTCTTT. Its protein product is CSARLTANTEAFF.